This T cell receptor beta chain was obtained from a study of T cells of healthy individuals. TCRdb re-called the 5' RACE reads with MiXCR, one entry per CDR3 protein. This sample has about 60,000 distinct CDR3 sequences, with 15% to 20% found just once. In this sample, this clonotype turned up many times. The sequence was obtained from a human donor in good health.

CDR3 DNA sequence: TGTGCCAGCAGTTACTCGACAGGGGGCGATCAGCCCCAGCATTTT. Its protein product is CASSYSTGGDQPQHF. V and J are TRBV6-6 and TRBJ1-5; 10 nucleotides match TRBD1. With 0 bases clipped from V and 5 bases from J, the junction kept 1 base outside the gene matches. There are 15 residues in the CDR3. Germline V gives CDR1 MNHNY, CDR2 SVGAGI (reference sequence).